These 26 T cell receptor beta chains share one sample of origin, sequenced in a study of post-analysis software for immune sequencing data (dated by TCRdb to the mid-2010s). These receptors have no known antigen. Overall results and qualifications from the work: Several TRBV segments, including TRBV5-6, TRBV5-1 and TRBV20-1, were significantly more frequent in patients than controls.

Library preparation used PCR. The sample was run on an Illumina HiSeq 2500. Unique molecular identifiers were incorporated into TCR beta cDNA libraries to reduce PCR and sequencing biases. TCRdb redid the processing of the public reads, applying fastp at Q25 and MiXCR, and retained in-frame beta chains. Identical CDR3 protein sequences are pooled into one entry, listed with their most common genes and DNA. For this sample there are fewer than 700,000 distinct CDR3 sequences; about 40% appear just once. The top ten hold approximately 1.7% of the sample. The sequenced material came from blood. The receptor source for this set is a girl aged 5-17 years with multiple sclerosis.

The chain combines TRBV5-5 with TRBJ2-3; D ambiguous. This CDR3 comprises 14 residues. The V and J ends lost 0 bases and 3 bases respectively, with 8 bases between them. The V gene's germline CDR1 is SGHKS and CDR2 YYEKEE (reference sequence). CDR3 bases: TGTGCCAGCAGCTTGGACCAGTTTACAGATACGCAGTATTTT. Residues: CASSLDQFTDTQYF.

The V gene is TRBV6-1, the J gene TRBJ1-2; D might be TRBD1 (6 bases). This CDR3 is 11 amino acids long. Germline V CDR1 and CDR2: MNHNS, SASEGT. V dropped 7 bases and J dropped 3 bases, with 6 bases sitting between them. The chain's CDR3 is CASNRDYGYTF. CDR3 DNA sequence: TGTGCCAGCAACAGGGACTATGGCTACACCTTC.

The chain joins TRBV6-6 to TRBJ2-5, with D uncertain. The J call may be wrong; the DNA end is better matched by TRBJ2-7. Germline V lookup: CDR1 MNHNY, CDR2 SVGAGI (reference sequence). CDR3 size: 16 residues. This CDR3 is CASSYPGSGPTYEQYF. The CDR3 DNA reads as TGTGCCAGCAGTTACCCCGGGTCAGGCCCTACCTACGAGCAGTACTTC.

The genes are TRBV7-2 and TRBJ1-5; possible D gene TRBD1, 6 bases. Trimming shortened V by 4 bases and J by 4 bases, and 14 bases separated the two germline ends. The germline V gene encodes CDR1 SGHTA and CDR2 FQGNSA. The CDR3 length is 15 residues. CDR3 protein: CASSSQGLPNQPQHF. The CDR3, as DNA: TGTGCCAGCAGCTCACAGGGACTTCCGAATCAGCCCCAGCATTTT.

This clonotype was seen a handful of times. The chain is built from TRBV24-1 and TRBJ2-6, with D unresolved. Deletions cut 4 bases from V and 0 bases from J, with 6 bases between. The CDR3 totals 15 residues. The germline CDR1 and CDR2 sequences are KGHDR and SFDVKD. CDR3 DNA: TGTGCCACCAGTGACACAGCCTCTGGGGCCAACGTCCTGACTTTC. Protein sequence: CATSDTASGANVLTF.

V is TRBV5-6 and J is TRBJ1-1; 11 bases are shared with TRBD1. The CDR3 is 13 residues long. Per the germline V gene, CDR1 is SGHDT and CDR2 is YYEEEE. Germline trimming cut 4 bases from V and 4 bases from J; bases unmatched to any gene: 0. Here the CDR3 reads CASSGTGGTEAFF. The CDR3 DNA is TGTGCCAGCAGCGGGACAGGGGGCACTGAAGCTTTCTTT.

A few counts support this clonotype. The V and J genes are TRBV28 and TRBJ2-7, with D maybe TRBD2 (6 bases). The CDR3 runs to 14 residues. CDR1 and CDR2 (germline): MDHEN, SYDVKM. The V end lost 3 bases, the J end lost 0 bases, and 9 bases lay between the germline ends. CDR3 nucleotides: TGTGCCAGCAGTTTTTTCGGGAGCTCCTACGAGCAGTACTTC. This gives the protein CASSFFGSSYEQYF.

The chain joins TRBV7-9 to TRBJ1-5; D ambiguous. The CDR3 is 15 residues long. V dropped 6 bases and J dropped 0 bases, with 12 bases sitting between them. Germline assignment: CDR1 SEHNR and CDR2 FQNEAQ (reference sequence). CDR3 sequence reads: CASSSGGHSNQPQHF. The CDR3 DNA follows: TGTGCCAGCAGTTCCGGCGGGCATAGCAATCAGCCCCAGCATTTT.

V usage is TRBV7-9 and J usage is TRBJ2-7, with 10 bases lining up with TRBD1. This CDR3 comprises 15 residues. Looked up from germline, CDR1 is SEHNR and CDR2 is FQNEAQ (reference sequence). The junction had 5 bases not matched to a gene; V was cut back by 5 bases and J by 1 base. The CDR3 is CASSKRQGASYEQYF. The CDR3 DNA reads TGTGCCAGCAGCAAACGACAGGGGGCATCCTACGAGCAGTACTTC. The full variable domain, its missing parts supplied by reference TRBV7-9 and TRBJ2-7, is DTGVSQNPRHKITKRGQNVTFRCDPISEHNRLYWYRQTLGQGPEFLTYFQNEAQLEKSRLLSDRFSAERPKGSFSTLEIQRTEQGDSAMYLCASSKRQGASYEQYFGPGTRLTVT.

This sequence joins TRBV7-6 and TRBJ2-5; TRBD1 is a possible D gene (6 bases). V lost 1 base, J lost 11 bases, and 23 bases lay in between. The CDR3 spans 16 residues. Per the germline V gene, CDR1 is SGHVS and CDR2 is FNYEAQ. The CDR3 nucleotides are TGTGCCAGCAGCTTAGACCCCTACAGGGCAGCGAATGAGCAGTACTTC. Translation gives CASSLDPYRAANEQYF.

This chain links TRBV4-1 with TRBJ2-5, with unresolved D. Germline V CDR1 and CDR2: MGHRA, YSYEKL. The CDR3 spans 13 residues. Trimming took 1 base from V and 10 from J, leaving 13 bases between them. The CDR3 loop reads CASSQGTGYDQYF. The CDR3 DNA is TGCGCCAGCAGCCAAGGGACGGGTTATGACCAGTACTTC.

The chain combines TRBV5-6 with TRBJ1-2; perhaps TRBD1 as D (5 bases). The CDR3 contains 14 residues. Deletions cut 4 bases from V and 4 bases from J, with 14 bases between. Germline CDR1 reads SGHDT; CDR2 reads YYEEEE. The CDR3 spells CASSQGTSAYGYTF. CDR3 sequence (DNA): TGTGCCAGCAGCCAAGGGACCTCTGCCTATGGCTACACCTTC.

V and J are TRBV7-3 and TRBJ2-5, with D possibly matching TRBD1 (6 bases). Germline lookup yields CDR1 SGHTA and CDR2 FQGTGA. This CDR3 has 15 residues. Trimming removed 2 bases at V and 5 bases at J, with 15 bases between. CDR3 loop: CASSLSGTNGETQYF. CDR3 bases: TGTGCCAGCAGCTTATCTGGGACAAATGGGGAGACCCAGTACTTC.

The rearrangement uses TRBV12-3 or TRBV12-4 and TRBJ2-7, with D unresolved. Trimming stripped 1 base from V and 0 bases from J, with 13 bases between. CDR3 length: 16 residues. This chain's CDR3 is CASSLGGRTSSYEQYF. CDR3 coding DNA: TGTGCCAGCAGTTTAGGCGGAAGGACGAGCTCCTACGAGCAGTACTTC.

The chain has TRBV5-1 and TRBJ2-5, with D uncertain. There are 12 residues in the CDR3. Looked up from germline, CDR1 is SGHRS and CDR2 is YFSETQ. Between the trimmed V and J ends, which lost 4 bases and 1 base, there was a span of 5 bases. CDR3: CASSTTQETQYF. The CDR3 bases are TGCGCCAGCAGCACTACCCAAGAGACCCAGTACTTC.

The rearrangement uses TRBV29-1 and TRBJ2-3; no firm D call. Germline CDR1 is SQVTM and CDR2 is ANQGSEA. The CDR3 sequence is 13 residues long. V was cut by 4 bases and J by 4 bases, with 12 bases left in between. This CDR3 reads CSVVHALPDTQYF. CDR3 in DNA: TGCAGCGTTGTTCATGCCCTCCCAGATACGCAGTATTTT.

The chain links TRBV4-1 to TRBJ1-2; 8 positions agree with TRBD1. Germline lookup yields CDR1 MGHRA and CDR2 YSYEKL. The CDR3 totals 15 residues. J was trimmed by 3 bases and V by 6 bases; bases with no gene match: 9. The CDR3 region has the DNA TGCGCCAGCAGACTACAAGACAGGGGAGACTATGGCTACACCTTC. Its translation is CASRLQDRGDYGYTF.

This clonotype has more than one count but fewer than ten. The genes are TRBV7-2 and TRBJ1-5; the match to TRBD1 covers 8 bases. After removal of 5 bases from V and 6 bases from J, the junction contained 9 bases not matched to a gene. Germline V gives CDR1 SGHTA, CDR2 FQGNSA. The CDR3 has 15 residues. The CDR3 loop reads CASSRTPDRAQPQHF. The CDR3 DNA is TGTGCCAGCAGCCGCACCCCGGACAGGGCTCAGCCCCAGCATTTT.

V usage is TRBV7-8 and J usage is TRBJ2-7; D may match TRBD1 or TRBD2 (5 bases each). The germline V and J ends were trimmed by 0 bases and 3 bases, with 12 bases remaining between them. Germline V gene sequence: CDR1 SGHVS, CDR2 FQNEAQ. The CDR3 totals 15 residues. DNA of the CDR3: TGTGCCAGCAGCTTAGCCCCCCGGGGCGACTACGAGCAGTACTTC. This encodes CASSLAPRGDYEQYF.

This clonotype turned up a few times. The chain links TRBV5-8 to TRBJ2-1; possibly TRBD1 for D (5 bases). CDR1 and CDR2 from the germline V gene are SGHTS and YDEGEE. The CDR3 sequence is 13 residues long. V lost 4 bases to trimming and J lost 6 bases, with 11 bases between them. The CDR3 nucleotides read TGTGCCAGCAGCCTTAGGACAACCAATGAGCAGTTCTTC. Its translation: CASSLRTTNEQFF.

The sample holds a few counts of this clonotype. The chain combines TRBV27 with TRBJ1-2; TRBD1 agrees at 8 bases. CDR1 MNHEY and CDR2 SMNVEV come from the germline V gene (reference sequence). This CDR3 spans 15 amino acids. V shed 11 bases, J shed 4 bases, and the junction held 15 bases outside the gene matches. The CDR3 is CASWGARTGGYGYTF. CDR3 DNA sequence: TGTGCCTCATGGGGGGCTCGAACAGGGGGCTATGGCTACACCTTC.

This chain joins TRBV5-1 and TRBJ2-7; the D call may be TRBD1 or TRBD2 (5 bases each). This CDR3 comprises 18 residues. V was pared by 0 bases and J by 1 base, with 20 bases between. Germline CDR1 SGHRS, CDR2 YFSETQ. CDR3 residues: CASSLGGDGFDYSYEQYF. CDR3 bases: TGCGCCAGCAGCTTGGGGGGCGACGGTTTCGACTATTCCTACGAGCAGTACTTC.

This chain joins TRBV4-2 and TRBJ2-7; D may match TRBD1 or TRBD2 (6 bases each). Per germline, CDR1 LGHNA and CDR2 YNFKEQ. There are 15 residues in the CDR3. Trimming pared 0 bases from V and 1 base from J, leaving 10 bases between. Here the CDR3 reads CASSQERGQSYEQYF. The CDR3 nucleotides read TGTGCCAGCAGCCAAGAACGGGGGCAATCCTACGAGCAGTACTTC.

The chain recombines TRBV29-1 with TRBJ1-1; D unresolved. Germline V gives CDR1 SQVTM, CDR2 ANQGSEA. CDR3 length: 12 residues. V dropped 4 bases and J dropped 8 bases, with 14 bases sitting between them. CDR3 protein: CSVVVWAHEAFF. The CDR3 nucleotides are TGCAGCGTTGTAGTATGGGCCCACGAAGCTTTCTTT. The full variable domain, with the rest looked up from reference TRBV29-1 and TRBJ1-1, is SAVISQKPSRDICQRGTSLTIQCQVDSQVTMMFWYRQQPGQSLTLIATANQGSEATYESGFVIDKFPISRPNLTFSTLTVSNMSPEDSSIYLCSVVVWAHEAFFGQGTRLTVV.

CDR3 residues: CASSPGPGQDYEQYF. DNA of the CDR3: TGTGCCAGCAGCCCAGGACCGGGACAGGACTACGAGCAGTACTTC. The J gene is TRBJ2-7, the V gene TRBV11-2; TRBD1 matches at 8 bases. The V gene's germline CDR1 is SGHAT and CDR2 FQNNGV. This CDR3 region has 15 residues. V shed 5 bases and J 3 bases; nucleotides not matched to a gene: 9.

A few counts support this clonotype. J is TRBJ2-6 and V is TRBV12-3 or TRBV12-4; 7 bases match TRBD1. J was trimmed by 2 bases and V by 5 bases; bases with no gene match: 9. CDR3 length: 17 residues. CDR3 residues: CASSHQTGLAGANVLTF. DNA of the CDR3: TGTGCCAGCAGTCACCAGACAGGGTTAGCTGGGGCCAACGTCCTGACTTTC.